One sample yielded the 11 T cell receptor beta chains listed below, sequenced in a study of response to subunit inactivated influenza vaccine. MiXCR, applied by TCRdb to the RT-PCR reads, yields one record per CDR3 protein. Altogether about 500,000 distinct CDR3 sequences are present, approximately 15% being singletons, with the ten largest covering 3%. The material sequenced was CD4+ T cells sorted from PBMCs, taken around 25 months after vaccination. These receptors were collected from a man between 50 and 69 years old who received an inactivated influenza vaccine.

This chain uses TRBV20-1 with TRBJ2-6; weak D call: TRBD1 (5 bases). This CDR3 has 14 amino acids. Germline V gene data show CDR1 as DFQATT and CDR2 as SNEGSKA (reference sequence). V lost 5 bases and J 4 bases, leaving 12 bases between the germline ends. In DNA form, the CDR3 reads TGCAGTGCTGGAAGGGGTTCGGGGGCCAACGTCCTGACTTTC. The encoded protein is CSAGRGSGANVLTF.

This clonotype turned up a few times. V usage is TRBV10-3 and J usage is TRBJ2-1; D assignment may be TRBD1 or TRBD2 (6 bases each). V lost 2 bases and J 9 bases, leaving 17 bases between the germline ends. CDR1 ENHRY and CDR2 SYGVKD come from the germline V gene. CDR3 length: 15 residues. This CDR3 reads CAISENPGAGSEQFF. The CDR3, as DNA: TGTGCCATCAGTGAGAATCCGGGGGCAGGGAGTGAGCAGTTCTTC.

This clonotype came up a few times. CDR3 region: CASSYLLAQAAVNNQPQHF. DNA for the CDR3: TGTGCCAGCAGTTACTTATTAGCGCAGGCAGCGGTTAACAATCAGCCCCAGCATTTT. The chain is built from TRBV6-2 or TRBV6-3 and TRBJ1-5; D not resolved. CDR3 length: 19 amino acids. Germline loops: CDR1 MNHEY, CDR2 SVGEGT. Trimming left V 1 base short and J 3 bases short, with 22 bases between.

This chain joins TRBV9 and TRBJ2-1; no clear D gene. The CDR3 is 13 residues long. Deletions cut 4 bases from V and 0 bases from J, with 5 bases between. Looked up from germline, CDR1 is SGDLS and CDR2 is YYNGEE. This CDR3 reads CASSRVSYNEQFF. The CDR3 DNA reads TGTGCCAGCAGCCGGGTCTCCTACAATGAGCAGTTCTTC.

This rearrangement joins TRBV12-3 or TRBV12-4 to TRBJ1-3; D gene unclear. The germline V and J ends were trimmed by 5 bases and 0 bases, with 17 bases remaining between them. There are 17 residues in the CDR3. CDR3 protein: CASSNLPVGRSGNTIYF. DNA for the CDR3: TGTGCCAGCAGTAATCTCCCCGTTGGGCGCTCTGGAAACACCATATATTTT.

At least ten counts were recorded for this clonotype. V and J are TRBV18 and TRBJ2-2; D gene ambiguous. Germline lookup yields CDR1 KGHSH and CDR2 LQKENI. V shed 2 bases and J shed 4 bases, with 14 bases lying between them. The CDR3 runs 16 residues. In nucleotides, the CDR3 is TGTGCCAGCTCACCAGCAGGCTATCCGGGCACCGGGGAGCTGTTTTTT. Protein: CASSPAGYPGTGELFF.

The chain links TRBV2 to TRBJ1-1; maybe TRBD1 (5 bases). There are 12 residues in the CDR3. Germline V lookup: CDR1 SNHLY, CDR2 FYNNEI. Trimming shortened V by 7 bases and J by 11 bases, and 17 bases separated the two germline ends. The CDR3 region has the DNA TGTGCCAGCACCTCCCAGGGAGCTTGGGCTTTCTTT. Translation: CASTSQGAWAFF.

The rearrangement joins TRBV7-2 to TRBJ2-5; no clear D. The V end was cut by 1 base, the J end by 5 bases, with 11 bases between. Germline V gene sequence: CDR1 SGHTA, CDR2 FQGNSA. The CDR3 is made up of 14 amino acids. As DNA, the CDR3 is TGTGCCAGCAGCTTAGGAATCTATGGGGAGACCCAGTACTTC. Protein sequence: CASSLGIYGETQYF.

This clonotype came up a few times. The chain couples TRBV20-1 to TRBJ2-1; 7 nucleotides align to TRBD1. The germline CDR1 and CDR2 sequences are DFQATT and SNEGSKA (reference sequence). The CDR3 has 16 amino acids. The ends lost 0 bases at V and 0 bases at J; junction bases unmatched: 5. The CDR3: CSAREDRLSSYNEQFF. The CDR3 nucleotides read TGCAGTGCTAGAGAGGACAGGCTGAGCTCCTACAATGAGCAGTTCTTC.

The gene calls are TRBV20-1 and TRBJ2-3; 7 bases map to TRBD2. The V gene end was trimmed by 3 bases and the J gene end by 2 bases; junction bases not matched to a gene: 23. The CDR3 consists of 20 residues. Germline loops: CDR1 DFQATT, CDR2 SNEGSKA (reference sequence). The CDR3 loop is CSASNRQGQRGATYTDTQYF. The CDR3 DNA is TGCAGTGCTAGCAATCGCCAAGGTCAGCGGGGAGCCACGTACACAGATACGCAGTATTTT.

This clonotype has more than one count but fewer than ten. The gene calls are TRBV15 and TRBJ1-5; no clear D. The V and J ends lost 0 bases and 9 bases respectively, with 6 bases between them. Germline loops: CDR1 LNHNV, CDR2 YYDKDF (reference sequence). This CDR3 region has 12 residues. The CDR3 DNA sequence: TGTGCCACCAGCAGAGATAAGGGGCCCCAGCATTTT. Translating it yields CATSRDKGPQHF.